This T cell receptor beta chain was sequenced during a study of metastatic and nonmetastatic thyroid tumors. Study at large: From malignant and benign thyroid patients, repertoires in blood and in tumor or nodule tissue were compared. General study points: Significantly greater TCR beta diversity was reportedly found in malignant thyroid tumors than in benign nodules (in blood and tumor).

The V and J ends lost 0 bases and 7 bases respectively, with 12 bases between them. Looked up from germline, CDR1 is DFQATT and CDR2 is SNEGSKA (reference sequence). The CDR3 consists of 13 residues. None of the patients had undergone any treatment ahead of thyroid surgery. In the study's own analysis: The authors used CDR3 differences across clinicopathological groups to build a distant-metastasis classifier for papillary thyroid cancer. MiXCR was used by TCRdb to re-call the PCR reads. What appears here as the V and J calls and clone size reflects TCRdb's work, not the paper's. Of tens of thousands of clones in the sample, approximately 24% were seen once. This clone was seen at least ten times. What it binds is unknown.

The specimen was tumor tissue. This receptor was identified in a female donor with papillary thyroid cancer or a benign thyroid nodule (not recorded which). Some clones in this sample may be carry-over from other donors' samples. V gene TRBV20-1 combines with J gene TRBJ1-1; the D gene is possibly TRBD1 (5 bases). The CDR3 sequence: CSARDLGHIEAFF. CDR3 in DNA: TGCAGTGCTAGAGATCTGGGGCACATTGAAGCTTTCTTT.